Below are 27 T cell receptor beta chains sequenced from a single sample in a study of T cell repertoires in cytomegalovirus infection. Their target antigens are unknown. MiXCR, applied by TCRdb to the reads, yields one record per CDR3 protein. Of a few hundred thousand distinct CDR3 sequences detected, around 35% appear once; the ten largest clones hold 15% to 20%. This material consisted of cultured PBMCs, taken from culture after CMV antigen stimulation. The receptor source for this set is a human donor in good health (CMV status not recorded). Some clones in this sample may be carry-over from other donors' samples.

The CDR3 nucleotides read TGTGCCATCATGGAGCGGGAGGGCCAAGGCGGGGAGCTGTTTTTT. It yields the protein CAIMEREGQGGELFF. The gene calls are TRBV6-5 and TRBJ2-2; TRBD2 matches at 10 bases. This CDR3 has 15 amino acids. The germline V gene has CDR1 MNHEY and CDR2 SVGAGI. Losses at the gene ends were 10 bases for V and 7 bases for J; bases not matched to a gene: 12.

As regards this clonotype: The germline gene is not matched at one end of the junction; a read error may be the cause. This chain joins TRBV7-7 and TRBJ2-2; no definite D call. The germline gives CDR1 SSHAT, CDR2 FNYEAQ (reference sequence). The CDR3 extends over 13 amino acids. The CDR3 spells CASSQTSGGELFF. In nucleotides, the CDR3 is TGTGCTAGCAGCCAAACTTCCGGCGGGGAGCTGTTTTTT. Drawing the rest from reference TRBV7-7 and TRBJ2-2, the complete variable domain is GAGVSQSPRYKVTKRGQDVTLRCDPISSHATLYWYQQALGQGPEFLTYFNYEAQPDKSGLPSDRFSAERPEGSISTLTIQRTEQRDSAMYRCASSQTSGGELFFGEGSRLTVL.

The chain is built from TRBV6-5 and TRBJ2-2; D call uncertain. The germline V and J ends were trimmed by 7 bases and 3 bases, with 6 bases remaining between them. Germline CDR1 is MNHEY and CDR2 is SVGAGI. The CDR3 covers 12 residues. The CDR3 DNA reads TGTGCCAGCAAGCTTTACACCGGGGAGCTGTTTTTT. It codes for CASKLYTGELFF.

Ten or more counts support this clonotype. V is TRBV7-2 and J is TRBJ1-4; D unclear. V was clipped by 1 base and J by 7 bases, with 16 bases between them. This CDR3 comprises 16 residues. Germline CDR1 SGHTA, CDR2 FQGNSA. The CDR3 protein is CASSLGTRPNGEKLFF. The CDR3 nucleotides read TGTGCCAGCAGCTTAGGAACCCGCCCAAATGGTGAAAAACTGTTTTTT.

The J gene is TRBJ1-5, the V gene TRBV28; a possible D gene is TRBD1 (5 bases). Trimming pared 6 bases from V and 7 bases from J, leaving 16 bases between. The CDR3 runs 14 residues. Germline CDR1 and CDR2: MDHEN and SYDVKM. Written as DNA, the CDR3 is TGTGCCAGCAGCTCGGGGTGGGGCGTCCAGCCCCAGCATTTT. It yields the protein CASSSGWGVQPQHF. The full variable domain, in which reference TRBV28 and TRBJ1-5 provide the parts outside the CDR3, is DVKVTQSSRYLVKRTGEKVFLECVQDMDHENMFWYRQDPGLGLRLIYFSYDVKMKEKGDIPEGYSVSREKKERFSLILESASTNQTSMYLCASSSGWGVQPQHFGDGTRLSIL.

This clonotype was observed a few times. The chain employs TRBV20-1 and TRBJ2-1; 9 bases are shared with TRBD2. Germline V gives CDR1 DFQATT, CDR2 SNEGSKA (reference sequence). Losses at the gene ends were 4 bases for V and 4 bases for J; bases not matched to a gene: 5. The length of the CDR3 is 14 residues. The CDR3 sequence is CSATSGRFYNEQFF. The CDR3 DNA reads as TGCAGTGCTACAAGCGGGAGGTTTTACAATGAGCAGTTCTTC.

Only a few counts were recorded for this clonotype. J is TRBJ1-1 and V is TRBV25-1; a weak D match, TRBD1 (6 bases). The CDR3 contains 14 residues. Germline V CDR1 and CDR2: MGHDK, SYGVNS. Trimming stripped 1 base from V and 5 bases from J, with 11 bases between. DNA of the CDR3: TGTGCCAGCAGTGAATGGACAGCGCAAACTGAAGCTTTCTTT. Translated, it gives CASSEWTAQTEAFF.

The chain links TRBV6-2 or TRBV6-3 to TRBJ2-1; D gene unclear. Trimming pared 0 bases from V and 9 bases from J, leaving 6 bases between. CDR1 and CDR2 from the germline V gene are MNHEY and SVGEGT. This CDR3 comprises 12 residues. CDR3 residues: CASSYSMGEQFF. CDR3 coding DNA: TGTGCCAGCAGTTACTCGATGGGTGAGCAGTTCTTC.

This clonotype has a handful of counts. The chain combines TRBV2 with TRBJ1-5, with TRBD1 identical over 7 bases. The CDR3 runs to 14 residues. Germline CDR1 and CDR2: SNHLY and FYNNEI. V lost 8 bases, J lost 4 bases, and 8 bases stayed unmatched. The CDR3: CASGRGTANQPQHF. The CDR3 DNA reads as TGTGCCAGCGGACGGGGGACAGCAAATCAGCCCCAGCATTTT.

A few counts support this clonotype. This chain links TRBV7-2 with TRBJ2-1, with 11 bases matching TRBD2. Trimming removed 6 bases from V and 10 bases from J; junction bases left unmatched: 11. From germline, CDR1 is SGHTA and CDR2 FQGNSA. The CDR3 is 15 amino acids. CDR3 DNA sequence: TGTGCCAGCAGAAGAGAACTAGCGGGAGCTAGGGAGCAGTTCTTC. Its translation is CASRRELAGAREQFF.

Only a few counts were recorded for this clonotype. CDR3: CASSFVGDQPQHF. For the CDR3, the DNA is TGTGCCAGCAGTTTCGTCGGGGATCAGCCCCAGCATTTT. The V gene is TRBV12-3 or TRBV12-4, the J gene TRBJ1-5; D uncertain. V lost 3 bases to trimming and J lost 5 bases, with 8 bases between them. This CDR3 has 13 residues.

The CDR3 protein is CASKTGTDHPEQFF. CDR3 sequence (DNA): TGCGCCAGCAAGACCGGGACGGACCACCCTGAGCAGTTCTTC. The chain uses TRBV5-1 and TRBJ2-1; D assignment may be TRBD1 or TRBD2 (5 bases each). V was shortened by 6 bases and J by 9 bases, with 19 bases between the two germline ends. Germline values: CDR1 SGHRS, CDR2 YFSETQ. This CDR3 region has 14 residues.

This clonotype was seen repeatedly, ten times or more. CDR3: CASSLGGREGQFF. For the CDR3, the DNA is TGTGCCAGCAGCTTAGGAGGACGCGAAGGGCAGTTCTTC. V is TRBV7-8 and J is TRBJ2-1; no clear D gene. With 1 base removed from V and 12 bases from J, the gap between germline ends came to 13 bases. Germline CDR1 and CDR2: SGHVS and FQNEAQ. The CDR3 has 13 amino acids.

This clonotype occurred a few times. The chain employs TRBV15 and TRBJ2-1; D unresolved. V gave up 6 bases and J gave up 4 bases, with 10 bases separating them. This CDR3 has 13 residues. The V gene's germline CDR1 is LNHNV and CDR2 YYDKDF (reference sequence). Here the CDR3 DNA reads TGTGCCACCAGTGGCGGCAGGTACAATGAGCAGTTCTTC. Amino acid sequence: CATSGGRYNEQFF. Variable domain in full (rest from reference TRBV15 and TRBJ2-1): DAMVIQNPRYQVTQFGKPVTLSCSQTLNHNVMYWYQQKSSQAPKLLFHYYDKDFNNEADTPDNFQSRRPNTSFCFLDIRSPGLGDTAMYLCATSGGRYNEQFFGPGTRLTVL.

This clonotype was seen a few times. The J gene is TRBJ2-3, the V gene TRBV12-3 or TRBV12-4, with D possibly matching TRBD1 (5 bases). V was clipped by 6 bases and J by 1 base, with 11 bases between them. This CDR3 has 14 amino acids. The CDR3 nucleotides are TGTGCCAGCAGCCCCATGACAGGCACAGATACGCAGTATTTT. Encoded protein: CASSPMTGTDTQYF.

In this sample, this clonotype turned up a few times. The chain carries TRBV20-1 and TRBJ2-3; D may be TRBD1 (6 bases). The CDR3 is made up of 14 amino acids. The germline V gene has CDR1 DFQATT and CDR2 SNEGSKA (reference sequence). Trimming removed 0 bases at V and 6 bases at J, with 13 bases between. CDR3 bases: TGCAGTGCTAGAGATCTGTCAGGGGCGGATACGCAGTATTTT. Amino acid sequence: CSARDLSGADTQYF.

This chain links TRBV7-2 with TRBJ2-2; no clear D. This CDR3 region has 16 residues. CDR1 and CDR2 (germline): SGHTA, FQGNSA. V was pared by 1 base and J by 1 base, with 10 bases between. In DNA, the CDR3 is TGTGCCAGCAGCTTAGACCCAGTGGGGAACACCGGGGAGCTGTTTTTT. It specifies CASSLDPVGNTGELFF.

The chain has TRBV7-2 and TRBJ1-1, with D uncertain. Germline values: CDR1 SGHTA, CDR2 FQGNSA. This CDR3 has 14 residues. V was clipped by 8 bases and J by 8 bases, with 21 bases between them. CDR3 sequence: CASLGSASFVEAFF. CDR3 nucleotide sequence: TGTGCCAGCCTAGGGTCGGCCTCCTTCGTCGAAGCTTTCTTT.

This clonotype was seen at least ten times. The V gene is TRBV7-3, the J gene TRBJ1-1; tentative D call: TRBD1 (5 bases). Germline assignment: CDR1 SGHTA and CDR2 FQGTGA. Trimming shortened V by 3 bases and J by 0 bases, and 11 bases separated the two germline ends. The CDR3 totals 15 residues. The DNA of the CDR3 is TGTGCCAGCAGCTTGCAGGGATCAATGAACACTGAAGCTTTCTTT. Amino acid sequence: CASSLQGSMNTEAFF. Filled out from reference TRBV7-3 and TRBJ1-1, the complete variable domain reads GAGVSQTPSNKVTEKGKYVELRCDPISGHTALYWYRQSLGQGPEFLIYFQGTGAADDSGLPNDRFFAVRPEGSVSTLKIQRTERGDSAVYLCASSLQGSMNTEAFFGQGTRLTVV.

This chain links TRBV30 with TRBJ1-2; D is unresolved. CDR1 and CDR2 from the germline V gene are GTSNPN and SVGIG (reference sequence). The CDR3 totals 13 residues. V was pared by 1 base and J by 7 bases, with 13 bases between. CDR3 coding DNA: TGTGCCTGGAGTGGTATCTGGGTCAGTGGCTACACCTTC. Translated, it gives CAWSGIWVSGYTF.

The chain links TRBV11-2 to TRBJ2-6; 12 nucleotides match TRBD2. Trimming took 5 bases from V and 4 from J; bases not matched to a gene: 15. This CDR3 contains 20 residues. The germline V gene encodes CDR1 SGHAT and CDR2 FQNNGV. Here the CDR3 DNA reads TGTGCCAGCAGCCCAAAGATCCTAGCGGGAGGGCCGGCCGGGGCCAACGTCCTGACTTTC. Protein sequence: CASSPKILAGGPAGANVLTF.

This clonotype has just a few counts. The rearrangement joins TRBV2 to TRBJ2-7; D not resolved. Trimming removed 8 bases from V and 1 base from J, with 12 bases in between. The germline V gene encodes CDR1 SNHLY and CDR2 FYNNEI. This CDR3 has 13 residues. CDR3 nucleotide sequence: TGTGCCAGCGGGGAAAGTTATTCCTACGAGCAGTACGTC. Protein product: CASGESYSYEQYV.

This clonotype was observed a few times. The chain couples TRBV11-2 to TRBJ2-4; 12 bases match TRBD2. This CDR3 spans 22 amino acids. Trimming removed 3 bases from V and 0 bases from J; junction bases left unmatched: 18. From germline, CDR1 is SGHAT and CDR2 FQNNGV. CDR3 nucleotide sequence: TGTGCCAGCAGCTTGCTGACTAGCGGGAGAGGGGTGGTGGGGTTAGCCAAAAACATTCAGTACTTC. Its translation is CASSLLTSGRGVVGLAKNIQYF.

This chain uses TRBV6-5 with TRBJ2-7, with 7 bases matching TRBD2. The CDR3 has 17 residues. Germline V lookup: CDR1 MNHEY, CDR2 SVGAGI. Losses at the gene ends were 2 bases for V and 0 bases for J; bases not matched to a gene: 10. The CDR3, as DNA: TGTGCCAGCAGTTACACGCTCAACCGGGACTACTCCTACGAGCAGTACGTC. Protein: CASSYTLNRDYSYEQYV.

V is TRBV28 and J is TRBJ1-2; 8 nucleotides match TRBD1. CDR1 and CDR2 from the germline V gene are MDHEN and SYDVKM. The CDR3 is 14 residues long. V lost 3 bases, J lost 7 bases, and 7 bases stayed unmatched. CDR3 amino acids: CASSFQGAFTGYTF. The CDR3 region has the DNA TGTGCCAGCAGTTTTCAGGGGGCGTTTACTGGCTACACCTTC.

The CDR3 DNA reads TGTGCCATCAGTGAGTTCACATACGAAAAACTGTTTTTT. It is translated as CAISEFTYEKLFF. V is TRBV10-3 and J is TRBJ1-4; no definite D call. CDR1 and CDR2 from the germline V gene are ENHRY and SYGVKD. Trimming pared 1 base from V and 8 bases from J, leaving 8 bases between. The CDR3 loop spans 13 amino acids.

The rearrangement links TRBV28 to TRBJ2-7, with D possibly matching TRBD2 (6 bases). CDR1 and CDR2 (germline): MDHEN, SYDVKM. The CDR3 is 15 amino acids. The V end was cut by 4 bases, the J end by 1 base, with 14 bases between. CDR3 in DNA: TGTGCCAGCAGTTCTTCAGGGCGGGATTCCTACGAGCAGTACGTC. It specifies CASSSSGRDSYEQYV.